Presented here are 4 T cell receptor beta chains from one specimen sequenced in a study of T cell clusters in autoimmune cytopenias. One tube held mixed TRB-A and TRB-B primer pools for touch-down PCR. TCRdb re-called the multiplex PCR reads and gives one entry per CDR3 protein, without DNA. The specimen's table records approximately 14,000 distinct CDR3 sequences. TRB amplification used roughly 250 ng of peripheral blood genomic DNA. The material sequenced was peripheral blood. All receptors derive from a human donor with an autoimmune cytopenia or autoimmune hepatitis (not recorded which).

By frequency, this clonotype registers medium-sized. V gene TRBV29-1 combines with J gene TRBJ2-2; TCRdb indicates TRBD1, and absent DNA this call remains unverified. The CDR3 is 13 residues long. Germline CDR1 and CDR2: SQVTM and ANQGSEA. The CDR3 reads CSVTDRGTGELFF.

Judged by frequency, this clonotype is medium-sized. The chain carries TRBV30 and TRBJ2-5. Germline assignment: CDR1 GTSNPN and CDR2 SVGIG (reference sequence). This CDR3 is 13 amino acids long. Here the CDR3 reads CAWSVPGSKTQYF.

The chain uses TRBV12-3 or TRBV12-4 and TRBJ1-1; the D call from TCRdb, TRBD1, cannot be confirmed without DNA. This CDR3 contains 14 residues. CDR3: CASSRTGDNTEAFF.

This chain uses TRBV27 with TRBJ2-1; TCRdb's assignment of TRBD2 cannot be checked, as there is no DNA. The CDR3 consists of 16 residues. Germline CDR1 MNHEY, CDR2 SMNVEV (reference sequence). CDR3 residues: CASSLRPGLAGNEQFF.